The clone carrying this T cell receptor beta chain has at least ten counts. The data stem from a study of type 1 regulatory T cells. Study summary: T-allo10 is a Tr1-enriched, alloantigen-specific CD4 T cell product made in vitro.

TCRdb redid the calling of the reads with MiXCR, one entry per CDR3 protein. This sample has around 88,000 distinct CDR3 sequences; around a third occur once, and the top ten carry around 2.2%. This TCR was recovered from a human donor in good health. Sequencing used CD4+ T cells, either the whole sample or a sorted fraction (not recorded which).

The CDR3 sequence is CATRSASLDNEQFF. In DNA, the CDR3 is TGTGCCACCAGGTCTGCTAGCCTCGATAATGAGCAGTTCTTC. The chain is built from TRBV24-1 and TRBJ2-1; D might be TRBD2 (5 bases). V was trimmed by 7 bases and J by 7 bases, leaving 16 bases between them. This CDR3 is built from 14 residues. Germline lookup yields CDR1 KGHDR and CDR2 SFDVKD.